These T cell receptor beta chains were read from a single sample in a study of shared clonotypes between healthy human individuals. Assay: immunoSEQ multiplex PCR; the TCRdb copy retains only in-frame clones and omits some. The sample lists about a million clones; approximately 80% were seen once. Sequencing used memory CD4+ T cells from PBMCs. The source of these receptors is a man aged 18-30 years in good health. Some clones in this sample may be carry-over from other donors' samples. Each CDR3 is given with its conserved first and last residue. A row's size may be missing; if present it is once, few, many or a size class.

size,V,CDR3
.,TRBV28,CASSRLQETQYF
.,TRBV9,CASSVAAGGTGELFF
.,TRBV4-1,CASSQDPGTGGNRETQYF
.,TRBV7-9,CASSLFQGAGNTIYF
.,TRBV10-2,CASSPAQGAEQVAKNIQYF
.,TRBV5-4,CASSLPGYTDTQYF
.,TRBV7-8,CASSPWDRADGYTF
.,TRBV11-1,CASSLKPPGGVRYYEQYF
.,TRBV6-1,CASSIKENTEAFF
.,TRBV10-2,CASSGFVGPEQFF
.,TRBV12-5,CASGLGPGGTEAFF
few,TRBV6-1,CASSALAGEGGELFF
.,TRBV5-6,CASSLYGGTSTDTQYF
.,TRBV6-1,CASSAKETQYF
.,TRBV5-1,CASGAATDTQYF
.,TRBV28,CASSSGSPPTYEQYF
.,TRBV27,CASSFTGFGDYGYTF
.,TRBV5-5,CASSLPRGGTDTQYF
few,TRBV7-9,CASSRGQTYYEQYF
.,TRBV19,CASRNRGFNTEAFF
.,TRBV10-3,CASRAGDGLFNEQFF
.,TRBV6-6,CASSYGDRAGNYGYTF
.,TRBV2,CASSEWLAGDEQFF
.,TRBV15,CATSPGRNEQFF
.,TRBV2,CASSDTSGSSYNEQFF
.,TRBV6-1,CASRLTGGSYEQYF
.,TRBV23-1,CASRDREETQYF
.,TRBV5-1,CASSASGYQETQYF
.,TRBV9,CASSVGPTGEQYF
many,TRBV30,CAWSSGRLLGNTIYF
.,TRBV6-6,CASSETQRNTEAFF
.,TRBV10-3,CAISRGDTQYF
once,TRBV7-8,CASSLANMGQGNYGYTF